This T cell receptor (beta chain) was recovered during a study of identical twins (dated by TCRdb to about 2016). For the wider study: The study deep-sequenced TCR alpha and beta repertoires from monozygotic twins, unrelated adults of various ages and cord blood to test whether fetal clonotypes persist. To rule out contamination, replicate twin experiments were performed at different times with different library preparation protocols.

Library construction relied on 5' RACE. Sequencer: Illumina HiSeq 2000. Template switching introduced a universal primer binding site; the final cDNA contained a unique molecular identifier, enabling accurate counting of TCR cDNA molecules. Specific primers in the conserved constant-segment region were used to synthesize first-strand cDNA for the TCR alpha and beta chains. Each cDNA library was double barcoded, with a SMART-Mk sample barcode plus Illumina barcodes, to control for contamination. TruSeq adapter sequences along with Illumina sample barcodes were introduced in two successive PCR steps. TCR alpha and beta cDNA libraries were sequenced on the Illumina HiSeq platform with custom primers. The paper's processing steps were these. Raw reads were processed with MiGEC to extract unique molecular identifiers, and MiXCR was used to determine CDR3 positions. For each individual, recombination models were inferred using an EM algorithm with the repgenHMM and IGoR tools. The tcR package in R was used for shared clonotype analysis, with sharing normalized by the product of cloneset sizes. To study raw recombination free of thymic and clonal selection effects, out-of-frame nonproductive sequences were analyzed. Clones were called with MiXCR by TCRdb after fastp trimmed the public reads at Q25, and only in-frame beta chains were retained. For every CDR3 protein sequence, its rows merge into one entry that carries the most common genes and DNA. The V and J calls here are based on TCRdb, not the publication. A total of about 200,000 distinct CDR3 sequences appear in this sample, under 8.5% of them only once. The ten largest clones take up about 15% of the sample.

This clonotype has more than one count but fewer than ten. The antigen it binds to is not known. Base-call qualities are not available, and no considerably larger clone is one nucleotide away. All donors were healthy Caucasians. The twin cohort comprised three pairs of female monozygotic twins, all aged roughly 18 to 30 years. Positive isolation kits from Invitrogen were used to isolate CD4+ and CD8+ T cell populations. Study-level results and caveats: Abundant cord blood beta clonotypes carried fewer insertions; young adult naive repertoires showed a weaker similar trend, while memory repertoires showed none. Recombination models systematically underestimated out-of-frame TCR alpha sharing in monozygotic twins but agreed with sharing between unrelated individuals. Because the same donors could not be followed over many years, the conclusions relied on cross-sectional statistical analysis. A weaker excess of twin sharing was found in beta out-of-frame sequences because the signal-to-noise ratio was lowered by fewer shared sequences. Invariant T cells such as MAIT and iNKT could partly confound zero-insertion analyses, though diverse VJ usage argued against this for most clonotypes. Compared with coincidental sharing between unrelated individuals, out-of-frame TCR alpha sequences shared between twins showed an excess of sequences with low generation probability.

These data were also filed under a second study, of T cells expressing NK-cell markers. As the second study states: Eight donors provided sorted CD3+CD56+NKG2C+, CD3+CD56+NKG2C- and CD3+CD56-NKG2C+ T-cell subsets, whose TCR beta-chain repertoires were profiled. Among the eight sequenced donors, only one was HCMV-seronegative, while the other seven were HCMV-seropositive. In several experiments an anti-gammadeltaTCR antibody was added to restrict sorting to alphabetaTCR-expressing T cells. In six donors, the dominant CD3+CD56+NKG2C+ clonotypes ranked among the top 10 CD8+ clonotypes, making up about 1.0-8% of CD8+ T cells. Those dominant clonotypes were again the most abundant among CD3+CD56-NKG2C+ cells in a few donors, at about 25-60.1%. Whether the expanded NKG2C-expressing T cell clones were specific for HCMV antigens remained unclear. The study sequenced eight donors, all healthy volunteers chosen at random: three men and five women. HCMV-specific IgG was detected in serum with a commercial ELISA kit to determine HCMV serostatus. MIGEC was used to demultiplex reads and group the reads by UMI, and MiTCR was used to assemble and quantify clonotypes. Only TCR cDNA sequences supported by at least two reads were kept to exclude erroneous sequences. The tcR package was used for downstream repertoire analysis, with clonotypes matched between fractions based on CDR3 nucleotide sequence plus V segment. VDJmatch was used to annotate antigen specificity against VDJdb, with one amino acid substitution allowed in CDR3.

The sequence came from a young woman in good health. The sample consisted of CD8+ T cells sorted from blood.

The DNA sequence is given as TGTGCCAGCAGGGAAGCGGATTCCTACAATGAGCAGTTCTTC. Its protein is CASREADSYNEQFF. The V and J segments used are TRBV25-1 and TRBJ2-1; tentative D gene TRBD2, with 5 bases matching. Trimming removed 6 bases from V and 1 base from J, leaving 10 bases between the germline ends. CDR1 and CDR2 (MGHDK, SYGVNS) derive from the germline V gene. Counted from cysteine to phenylalanine, this CDR3 has 14 amino acids. Only the CDR3 region is kept as DNA, spanning 42 bases read in frame from base 1.